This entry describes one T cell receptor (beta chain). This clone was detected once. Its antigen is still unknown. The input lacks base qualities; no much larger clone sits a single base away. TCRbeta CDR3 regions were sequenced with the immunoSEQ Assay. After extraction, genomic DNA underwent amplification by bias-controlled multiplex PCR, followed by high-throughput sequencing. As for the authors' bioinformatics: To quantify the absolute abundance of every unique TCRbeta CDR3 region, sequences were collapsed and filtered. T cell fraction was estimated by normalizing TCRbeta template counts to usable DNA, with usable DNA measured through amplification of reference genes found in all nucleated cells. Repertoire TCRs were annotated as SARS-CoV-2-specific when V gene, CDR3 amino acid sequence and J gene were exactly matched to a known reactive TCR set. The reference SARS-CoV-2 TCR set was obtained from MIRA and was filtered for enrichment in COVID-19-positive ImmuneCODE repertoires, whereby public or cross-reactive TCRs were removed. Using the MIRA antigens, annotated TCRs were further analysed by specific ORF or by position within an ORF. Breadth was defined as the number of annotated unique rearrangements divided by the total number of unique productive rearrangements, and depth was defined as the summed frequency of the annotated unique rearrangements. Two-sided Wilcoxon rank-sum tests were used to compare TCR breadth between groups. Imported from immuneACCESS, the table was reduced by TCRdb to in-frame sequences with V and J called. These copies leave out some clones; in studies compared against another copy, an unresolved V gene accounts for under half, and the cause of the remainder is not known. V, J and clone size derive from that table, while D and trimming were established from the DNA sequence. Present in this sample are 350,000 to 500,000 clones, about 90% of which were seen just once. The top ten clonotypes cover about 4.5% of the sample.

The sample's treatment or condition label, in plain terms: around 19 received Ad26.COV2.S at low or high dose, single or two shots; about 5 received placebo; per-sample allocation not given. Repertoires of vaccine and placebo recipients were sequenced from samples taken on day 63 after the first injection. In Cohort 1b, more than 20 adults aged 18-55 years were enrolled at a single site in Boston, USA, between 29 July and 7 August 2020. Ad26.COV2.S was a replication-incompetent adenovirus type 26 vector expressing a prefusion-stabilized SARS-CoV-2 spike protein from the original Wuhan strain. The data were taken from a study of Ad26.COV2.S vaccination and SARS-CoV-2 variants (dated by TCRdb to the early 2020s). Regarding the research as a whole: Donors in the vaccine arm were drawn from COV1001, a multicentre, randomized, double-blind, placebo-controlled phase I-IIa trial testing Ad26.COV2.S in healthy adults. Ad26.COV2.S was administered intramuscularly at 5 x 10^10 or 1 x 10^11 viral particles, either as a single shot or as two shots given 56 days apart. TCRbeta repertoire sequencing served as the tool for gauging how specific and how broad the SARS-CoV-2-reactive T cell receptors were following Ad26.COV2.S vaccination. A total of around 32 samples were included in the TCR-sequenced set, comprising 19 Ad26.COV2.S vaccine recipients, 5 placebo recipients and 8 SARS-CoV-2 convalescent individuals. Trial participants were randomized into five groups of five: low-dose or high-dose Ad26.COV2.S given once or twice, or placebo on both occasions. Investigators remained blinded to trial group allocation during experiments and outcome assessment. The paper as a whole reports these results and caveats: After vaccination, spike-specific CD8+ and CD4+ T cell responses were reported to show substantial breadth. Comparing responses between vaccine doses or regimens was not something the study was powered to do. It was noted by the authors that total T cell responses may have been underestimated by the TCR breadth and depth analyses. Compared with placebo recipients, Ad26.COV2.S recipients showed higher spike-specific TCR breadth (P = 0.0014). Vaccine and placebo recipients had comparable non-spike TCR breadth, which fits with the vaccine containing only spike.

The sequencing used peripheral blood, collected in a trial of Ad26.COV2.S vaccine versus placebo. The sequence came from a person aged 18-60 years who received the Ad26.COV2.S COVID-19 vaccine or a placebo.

This receptor has the CDR3 CASSPPTGGAYGYTF. The nucleotide sequence is TGTGCCAGCAGCCCGCCCACAGGGGGGGCCTATGGCTACACCTTC. The chain employs TRBV28 and TRBJ1-2, and 8 junctional nucleotides match TRBD1. The germline V gene supplies CDR1 MDHEN and CDR2 SYDVKM. Including cysteine and phenylalanine, the CDR3 has 15 amino acids. Left in the record is the CDR3 DNA by itself, 45 bases read in frame from the first base. The germline V and J ends show losses of 6 bases and 4 bases respectively, and no gene match explains 10 bases of the junction.